A selection of T cell receptor beta chains follows, all from one sample in a study of T cell responses to AZD1222 COVID-19 vaccine. Profiling relied on immunoSEQ multiplex PCR, and the TCRdb table lists in-frame clones only, not all of them. Of approximately 120,000 clones in the sample, nearly 90% were seen once. Sequenced material: peripheral blood, taken 28 days after the second AZD1222 dose. Every receptor here comes from an adult who received the AZD1222 COVID-19 vaccine. Both conserved end residues are part of each CDR3. D genes are given only for firm matches. Part of the rows lack a size; the others show once, few, many or a class for expanded clones.

TRBJ2-3	NA	NA	TRBV6-1	TGTGCCAGTAGCGAAGGGGATACGCAGTATTTT	CASSEGDTQYF
TRBJ1-2	NA	few	TRBV6-4	TGTGCCAGCAGTGACCAGGGATCTGGTGGCTACACCTTC	CASSDQGSGGYTF
TRBJ1-1	NA	NA	TRBV3-1/TRBV3-2	TGTGCCAGCAGCCAGTCTCGATTTTCTGGGGCTTTCTTT	CASSQSRFSGAFF
TRBJ1-5	NA	NA	TRBV19	TGTGCCAGTAGTTCCCCGGGACACTTCAATCAGCCCCAGCATTTT	CASSSPGHFNQPQHF
TRBJ2-2	NA	NA	TRBV30	TGTGCCTGGAGTCGGACCCAGCGAGGTACCGGGGAGCTGTTTTTT	CAWSRTQRGTGELFF
TRBJ2-1	NA	NA	TRBV5-8	TGTGCCAGCAGCTTGAGACTCGACTCCTACAATGAGCAGTTCTTC	CASSLRLDSYNEQFF
TRBJ1-2	NA	NA	TRBV5-6	TGTGCCAGCAGGCCGGGGGGCTTTAGTAGCTATGGCTACACCTTC	CASRPGGFSSYGYTF
TRBJ1-5	NA	NA	TRBV7-2	TGTGCCAGCAGCTTTCAGGGAAATCAGCCCCAGCATTTT	CASSFQGNQPQHF
TRBJ1-2	NA	few	TRBV4-2	TGTGCCAGCAGCCAAGATCCGGCCTCATGGGACTATGGCTACACCTTC	CASSQDPASWDYGYTF
TRBJ1-1	TRBD1	NA	TRBV7-9	TGTGCCAGCAGGACCGACAGGGAAAGCACTGAAGCTTTCTTT	CASRTDRESTEAFF
TRBJ2-7	TRBD1	NA	TRBV4-1	TGCGCCAGCAGCCAAGATTCGACAGGGGACTACGAGCAGTACTTC	CASSQDSTGDYEQYF
TRBJ1-1	NA	once	TRBV3-1/TRBV3-2	TGTGCCAGCAGCCCGACCCTACAGGGACCTGAAGCTTTCTTT	CASSPTLQGPEAFF
TRBJ1-1	NA	few	TRBV27	TGTGCCAGCAGCCCTTCGACTATGAACACTGAAGCTTTCTTT	CASSPSTMNTEAFF
TRBJ2-3	NA	once	TRBV7-2	TGTGCCAGCAGCTTAACCGCGGCTACGCAGTATTTT	CASSLTAATQYF
TRBJ2-4	TRBD2	NA	TRBV5-1	TGCGCCAGCAGCGCAAAGATAGCGGGATTAGCCAAAAACATTCAGTACTTC	CASSAKIAGLAKNIQYF
TRBJ2-7	TRBD1	NA	TRBV5-6	TGTGCCAGCACCCGACAGGGCGAGCAGTACTTC	CASTRQGEQYF
TRBJ2-7	TRBD1	NA	TRBV27	TGTGCCAGCAGTGGACAGGGAGTGCAGTACTTC	CASSGQGVQYF
TRBJ1-2	NA	NA	TRBV5-1	TGCGCCAGCAGCCTCACAGGGTCGAGTGGCTACACCTTC	CASSLTGSSGYTF
TRBJ1-2	NA	NA	TRBV7-9	TGTGCCAGCAGCTTAACCGACTATGGCTACACCTTC	CASSLTDYGYTF
TRBJ1-1	NA	NA	TRBV2	TGTGCCAGCAGGGAACAGGTGAACACTGAAGCTTTCTTT	CASREQVNTEAFF
TRBJ2-7	NA	NA	TRBV2	TGTGCCAGCAGTGAAGCGGGGGGTGGTGTCTTAAGCGAGCAGTACTTC	CASSEAGGGVLSEQYF
TRBJ1-3	NA	once	TRBV28	TGTGCCAGCAGTTTAGCGGGGGCACTCCTTAAAAACACCATATATTTT	CASSLAGALLKNTIYF
TRBJ1-1	NA	NA	TRBV2	TGTGCCAGCCAGGGACAGAACACTGAAGCTTTCTTT	CASQGQNTEAFF
TRBJ2-1	TRBD1	NA	TRBV29-1	TGCAGCACTGAAGGGACAGGCCCCTACAATGAGCAGTTCTTC	CSTEGTGPYNEQFF
TRBJ1-2	NA	NA	TRBV3-1/TRBV3-2	TGTGCCAGCAGCCAAGATCGGGTGGGTCGTGGCTACACCTTC	CASSQDRVGRGYTF
TRBJ2-1	NA	NA	TRBV30	TGTGCCTGGAGTACAAGGGGTCCATTGAATGAGCAGTTCTTC	CAWSTRGPLNEQFF
TRBJ1-1	NA	NA	TRBV7-2	TGTGCCAGCAGCCTCACAGGCCTCGTAAAGGCTTTCTTT	CASSLTGLVKAFF
TRBJ2-7	NA	NA	TRBV2	TGTGCCAGCTGGAGGACTAATGAGCAGTACTTC	CASWRTNEQYF
TRBJ2-5	TRBD2	NA	TRBV7-9	TGTGCCAGCACCAGACTAGCGGGGGGCCAAGAGACCCAGTACTTC	CASTRLAGGQETQYF
TRBJ2-5	NA	NA	TRBV25-1	TGTGCCAGCAGTCCCGTGGCAGGGCTACAAGAGACCCAGTACTTC	CASSPVAGLQETQYF
TRBJ2-5	NA	NA	TRBV7-9	TGTGCCAGCAGCTTAGAAAATCCAAGTTCGACCCAGTACTTC	CASSLENPSSTQYF
TRBJ1-1	NA	NA	TRBV27	TGTGCCAGCAGTTTATCTCGCGGGTCTGAAGCTTTCTTT	CASSLSRGSEAFF